This T cell receptor beta chain was identified in a study of blood T cell repertoires in COVID-19. Across the whole study: The samples span acute and convalescent COVID-19 from the United States, Italy and Spain. PBMCs, B-cell-depleted T cells, or T cells provided the cDNA or gDNA that made up the material.

Germline V CDR1 and CDR2: SGHVS, FNYEAQ. V lost 1 base and J 8 bases, leaving 17 bases between the germline ends. The CDR3 runs to 15 residues. As handled by the study authors: The assay estimated nucleated cells by amplifying reference gene primers. TCRdb's copy holds only in-frame clones and misses some; the assay was immunoSEQ multiplex PCR. For V, J and clone size, that table is used; D and trimming come from the DNA. The data contain about 240,000 clones, approximately 85% of them singletons. The sample holds a few counts of this clone. The receptor's source is a woman in her sixties or seventies with active or convalescent COVID-19. The sample taken for sequencing was peripheral blood. V is TRBV7-6 and J is TRBJ1-2; D unclear. The CDR3 here is CASSLGEHLQRGYTF. The CDR3 nucleotides are TGTGCCAGCAGCTTAGGGGAGCACCTCCAACGGGGCTACACCTTC.